The present T cell receptor (beta chain) was sequenced within a study of cytomegalovirus exposure and HLA in healthy donors. The PCR was carried out with 60 Vbeta primers and 13 Jbeta primers. The repertoire was sequenced with immunoSEQ multiplex PCR; TCRdb's copy has only in-frame clones and lacks some. This table has 180,000 or so clones, about 79% appearing once. This clone was counted a single time. V lost 10 bases to trimming and J lost 4 bases, with 17 bases between them. CDR3 size: 14 residues. Germline lookup yields CDR1 SNHLY and CDR2 FYNNEI. The chain has TRBV2 and TRBJ2-1, with D possibly being TRBD2 (5 bases). Specimen: PBMCs. The clonotype comes from a female donor in good health and CMV-seronegative. CDR3 in DNA: TGTGCCACCCACGCGGGTAGTCGGTACAATGAGCAGTTCTTC. Translating it yields CATHAGSRYNEQFF.